This T cell receptor (beta chain) stems from a study of blood T cell repertoires in COVID-19. Study-wide background: Material from acute and convalescent COVID-19 was sourced from the United States, Italy and Spain.

Per the authors' pipeline: Amplification of reference gene primers provided the estimated nucleated cell counts. Sequencing used immunoSEQ multiplex PCR; TCRdb keeps in-frame clones, though not all of them. The V and J calls and clone size come from that table; D and trimming were worked out from the DNA. The table includes 15,000 to 20,000 clones, over 75% detected once. CDR1 is SGHRS, CDR2 YFSETQ, per germline. This CDR3 comprises 18 residues. V lost 4 bases to trimming and J lost 3 bases; unmatched junction nucleotides: 12. V and J are TRBV5-1 and TRBJ2-3, with 12 positions matching TRBD1. This sequence was found in an older woman with active COVID-19. Sequencing was carried out using peripheral blood. As DNA, the CDR3 is TGCGCCAGCAGCCCGAGTCCCGGGACAGGGGGCGGAACAGATACGCAGTATTTT. Protein: CASSPSPGTGGGTDTQYF.